This entry lists 14 T cell receptor beta chains sequenced from one sample in a study of shared clonotypes between healthy human individuals. Measured with immunoSEQ multiplex PCR; TCRdb has only the in-frame clones, and not every one. Of 2 million to 3 million clones in the sample, roughly 93% were seen once. Specimen: naive CD4+ T cells from PBMCs. Subset meaning: CD45RA+ positively selected. The receptor source for this set is a man aged 18 to 30 in good health. Some clones in this sample may be carry-over from other donors' samples.

The V and J genes are TRBV4-3 and TRBJ2-2, with 10 positions matching TRBD2. Germline V gene lookup returns CDR1 LGHNA and CDR2 YSLEER. V shed 0 bases and J 5 bases; nucleotides not matched to a gene: 6. The CDR3 is 17 amino acids. The CDR3, as DNA: TGCGCCAGCAGCCAAGATCCTAGCGGGAGTGGAACCGGGGAGCTGTTTTTT. This codes for CASSQDPSGSGTGELFF.

V gene TRBV19 combines with J gene TRBJ1-1; 7 bases map to TRBD1. After removal of 4 bases from V and 7 bases from J, the junction contained 9 bases not matched to a gene. Germline values: CDR1 LNHDA, CDR2 SQIVND (reference sequence). This CDR3 region has 14 residues. The CDR3 DNA follows: TGTGCCAGTAGTAAGACAGGGTCCTCCCTTGAAGCTTTCTTT. Its protein is CASSKTGSSLEAFF.

V and J are TRBV11-2 and TRBJ1-6; D unclear. Germline-derived CDR1 and CDR2 are SGHAT and FQNNGV. The CDR3 contains 14 residues. V lost 2 bases and J 8 bases, leaving 10 bases between the germline ends. The DNA for the CDR3 is TGTGCCAGCAGCTTATTAGTTACGGATTCACCCCTCCACTTT. Translating it yields CASSLLVTDSPLHF.

The chain uses TRBV4-1 and TRBJ2-3; tentative D call: TRBD1 (5 bases). Deletions cut 4 bases from V and 2 bases from J, with 7 bases between. From germline, CDR1 is MGHRA and CDR2 YSYEKL. The CDR3 length is 13 residues. CDR3 region: CASSRQFTDTQYF. CDR3 in DNA: TGCGCCAGCAGCCGACAGTTCACAGATACGCAGTATTTT.

CDR3 DNA: TGTGCCAGCAGTTTATCGGCGATACACTCCTACGAGCAGTACTTC. Protein product: CASSLSAIHSYEQYF. This sequence joins TRBV28 and TRBJ2-7, with no clear D. The CDR3 has 15 residues. V lost 1 base, J lost 0 bases, and 10 bases lay in between. Germline CDR1 MDHEN, CDR2 SYDVKM.

This clone has just one count. This sequence joins TRBV28 and TRBJ1-2; the D is unclear. Germline V gene data show CDR1 as MDHEN and CDR2 as SYDVKM. V was cut by 6 bases and J by 8 bases, with 13 bases left in between. The CDR3 loop spans 12 amino acids. Here the CDR3 reads CASSRAQEGYTF. CDR3 DNA sequence: TGTGCCAGCAGCCGGGCCCAGGAAGGCTACACCTTC.

This sequence joins TRBV4-1 and TRBJ2-7, with unresolved D. CDR1 is MGHRA, CDR2 YSYEKL, per germline. The CDR3 has 13 amino acids. The V gene lost 0 bases and the J gene lost 10 bases, with 13 bases spanning the gap. The chain's CDR3 is CASSQEGVSRQYF. In DNA form, the CDR3 reads TGCGCCAGCAGCCAAGAAGGCGTCAGCCGACAGTACTTC.

The chain combines TRBV7-2 with TRBJ2-1, with no clear D. Germline loops: CDR1 SGHTA, CDR2 FQGNSA. The CDR3 runs to 13 residues. V lost 7 bases, J lost 0 bases, and 7 bases lay in between. The CDR3 coding sequence is TGTGCCAGCACCCTCAGCTCCTACAATGAGCAGTTCTTC. It yields the protein CASTLSSYNEQFF. Filled out from reference TRBV7-2 and TRBJ2-1, the complete variable domain reads GAGVSQSPSNKVTEKGKDVELRCDPISGHTALYWYRQSLGQGLEFLIYFQGNSAPDKSGLPSDRFSAERTGGSVSTLTIQRTQQEDSAVYLCASTLSSYNEQFFGPGTRLTVL.

This chain joins TRBV9 and TRBJ1-4; 10 nucleotides match TRBD1. Germline values: CDR1 SGDLS, CDR2 YYNGEE. The CDR3 is made up of 16 amino acids. J was trimmed by 8 bases and V by 3 bases; bases with no gene match: 10. DNA of the CDR3: TGTGCCAGCAGCGAAACGACAGGGGGCAGGCGGGAAAAACTGTTTTTT. Amino acids: CASSETTGGRREKLFF.

The chain employs TRBV29-1 and TRBJ1-4, with TRBD1 identical over 10 bases. CDR3 size: 12 residues. Germline values: CDR1 SQVTM, CDR2 ANQGSEA. V lost 6 bases and J lost 8; bases outside the gene matches: 3. CDR3 sequence (DNA): TGCAGCGTGGGGGGACAGGGGGAAAAACTGTTTTTT. Protein sequence: CSVGGQGEKLFF.

V usage is TRBV18 and J usage is TRBJ2-3; 13 bases agree with TRBD2. Looked up from germline, CDR1 is KGHSH and CDR2 is LQKENI. Losses at the gene ends were 3 bases for V and 4 bases for J; bases not matched to a gene: 16. This CDR3 spans 20 amino acids. CDR3 in amino acids: CASSPTRTSGRLGFPDTQYF. CDR3 nucleotides: TGTGCCAGCTCACCGACCCGGACTAGCGGGAGATTAGGGTTCCCAGATACGCAGTATTTT.

The chain links TRBV30 to TRBJ1-2; the D is unclear. Germline V gene data show CDR1 as GTSNPN and CDR2 as SVGIG (reference sequence). Trimming took off 4 bases at V and 4 bases at J, with 4 bases between the two ends. The CDR3 is 10 amino acids. The CDR3: CAWKGYGYTF. CDR3 bases: TGTGCCTGGAAGGGCTATGGCTACACCTTC.

The gene calls are TRBV2 and TRBJ1-4, with D perhaps TRBD1 (5 bases). In germline, CDR1 is SNHLY, CDR2 FYNNEI. Trimming removed 8 bases from V and 4 bases from J, with 14 bases in between. This CDR3 spans 14 amino acids. Written as DNA, the CDR3 is TGTGCCAGCGGTGGGACCGTAGTTAATGAAAAACTGTTTTTT. Its protein product is CASGGTVVNEKLFF.

The chain uses TRBV15 and TRBJ2-3; 8 nucleotides agree with TRBD2. V was clipped by 0 bases and J by 3 bases; unmatched bases: 5. The CDR3 is 16 amino acids. The germline gives CDR1 LNHNV, CDR2 YYDKDF (reference sequence). The CDR3 nucleotides read TGTGCCACCAGCAGAGATTTAGGGACTAGAACAGATACGCAGTATTTT. Its protein product is CATSRDLGTRTDTQYF.